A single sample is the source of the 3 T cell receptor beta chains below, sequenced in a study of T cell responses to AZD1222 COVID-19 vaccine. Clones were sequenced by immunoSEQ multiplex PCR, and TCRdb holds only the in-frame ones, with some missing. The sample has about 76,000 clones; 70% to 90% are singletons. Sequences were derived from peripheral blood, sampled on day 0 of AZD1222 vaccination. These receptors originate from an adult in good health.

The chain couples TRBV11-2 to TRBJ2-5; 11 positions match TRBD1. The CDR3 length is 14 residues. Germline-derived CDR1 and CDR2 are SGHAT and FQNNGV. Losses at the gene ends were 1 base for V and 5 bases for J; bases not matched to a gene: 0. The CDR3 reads CASSLGTGGETQYF. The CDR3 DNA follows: TGTGCCAGCAGCTTAGGGACAGGGGGCGAGACCCAGTACTTC.

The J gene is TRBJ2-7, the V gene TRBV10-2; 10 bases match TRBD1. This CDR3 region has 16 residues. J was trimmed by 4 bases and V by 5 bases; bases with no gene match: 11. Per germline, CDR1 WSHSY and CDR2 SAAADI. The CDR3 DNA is TGCGCCAGCAGTACGCATGTGGGGACAGGGGTGTACGAGCAGTACTTC. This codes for CASSTHVGTGVYEQYF.

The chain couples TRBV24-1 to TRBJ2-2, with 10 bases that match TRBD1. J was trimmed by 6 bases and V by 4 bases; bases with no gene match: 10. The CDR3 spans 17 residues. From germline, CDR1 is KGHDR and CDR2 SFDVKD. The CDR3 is CATSDVGQGVRPGELFF. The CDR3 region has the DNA TGTGCCACCAGTGACGTCGGACAGGGGGTTCGACCCGGGGAGCTGTTTTTT.